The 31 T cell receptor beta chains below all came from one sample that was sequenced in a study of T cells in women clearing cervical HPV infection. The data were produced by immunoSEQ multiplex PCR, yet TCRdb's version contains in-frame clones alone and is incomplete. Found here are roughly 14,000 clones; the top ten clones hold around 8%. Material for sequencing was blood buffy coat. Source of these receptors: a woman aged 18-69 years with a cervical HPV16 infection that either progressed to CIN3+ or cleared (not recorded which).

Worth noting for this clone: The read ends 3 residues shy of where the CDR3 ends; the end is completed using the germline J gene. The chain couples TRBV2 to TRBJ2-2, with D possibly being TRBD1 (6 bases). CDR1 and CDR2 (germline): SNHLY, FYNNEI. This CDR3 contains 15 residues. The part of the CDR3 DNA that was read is TGTGCCAGCAGAGAACAGGGCCGGGATAATTCACCG. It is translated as CASREQGRDNSP. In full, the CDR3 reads CASREQGRDNSPLFF.

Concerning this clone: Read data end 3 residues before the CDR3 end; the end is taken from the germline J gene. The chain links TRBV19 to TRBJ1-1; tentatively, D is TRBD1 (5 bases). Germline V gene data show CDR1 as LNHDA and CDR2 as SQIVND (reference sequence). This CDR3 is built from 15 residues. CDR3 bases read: TGTGCCAGTAGTATTGTAGCGGGGGTGGGAAATGAG. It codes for CASSIVAGVGNE. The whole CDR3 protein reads CASSIVAGVGNEAFF.

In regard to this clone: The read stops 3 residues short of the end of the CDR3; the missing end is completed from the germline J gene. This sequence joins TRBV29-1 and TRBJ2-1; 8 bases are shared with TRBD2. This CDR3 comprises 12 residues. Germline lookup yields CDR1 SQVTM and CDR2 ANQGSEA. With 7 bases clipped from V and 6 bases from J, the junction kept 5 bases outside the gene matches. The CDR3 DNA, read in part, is TGCAGCGCCGGGGGGGACACCAATGAG. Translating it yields CSAGGDTNE. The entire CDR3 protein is CSAGGDTNEQFF.

CDR3 sequence: CASSLSGYQETQYF. The covered CDR3 bases are TGTGCCAGCAGCTTATCAGGGTACCAAGAGACG. The chain carries TRBV7-9 and TRBJ2-3; D perhaps matches TRBD1 (5 bases). The CDR3 end is not reached by the read, which stops 3 residues before it; the germline J gene fills it in. Germline V lookup: CDR1 SEHNR, CDR2 FQNEAQ (reference sequence). This CDR3 is 14 amino acids long. Looking up the rest from reference TRBV7-9 and TRBJ2-3 gives the full variable domain: DTGVSQNPRHKITKRGQNVTFRCDPISEHNRLYWYRQTLGQGPEFLTYFQNEAQLEKSRLLSDRFSAERPKGSFSTLEIQRTEQGDSAMYLCASSLSGYQETQYFGPGTRLTVL.

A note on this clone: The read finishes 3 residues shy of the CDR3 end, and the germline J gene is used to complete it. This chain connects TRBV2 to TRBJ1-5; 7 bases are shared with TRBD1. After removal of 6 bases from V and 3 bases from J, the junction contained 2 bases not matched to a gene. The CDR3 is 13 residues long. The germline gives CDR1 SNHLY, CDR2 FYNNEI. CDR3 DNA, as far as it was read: TGTGCCAGCAGGGGACAGTACAATCAGCCC. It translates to CASRGQYNQP. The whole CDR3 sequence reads CASRGQYNQPQHF.

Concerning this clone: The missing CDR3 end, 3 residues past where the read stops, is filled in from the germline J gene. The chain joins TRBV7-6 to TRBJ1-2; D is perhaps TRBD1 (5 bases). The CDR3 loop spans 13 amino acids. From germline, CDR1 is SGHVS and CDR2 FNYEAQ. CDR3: CASSSGTTGDYTF. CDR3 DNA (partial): TGTGCCAGCAGCTCCGGGACTACAGGCGAC.

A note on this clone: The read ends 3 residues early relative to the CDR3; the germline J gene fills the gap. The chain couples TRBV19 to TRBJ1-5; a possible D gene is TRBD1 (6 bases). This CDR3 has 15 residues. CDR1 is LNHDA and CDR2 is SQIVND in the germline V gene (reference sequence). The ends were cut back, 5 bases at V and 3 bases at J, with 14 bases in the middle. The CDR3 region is CASSVTGGPNQPQHF. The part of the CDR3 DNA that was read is TGTGCCAGTAGTGTGACCGGGGGGCCCAATCAGCCC.

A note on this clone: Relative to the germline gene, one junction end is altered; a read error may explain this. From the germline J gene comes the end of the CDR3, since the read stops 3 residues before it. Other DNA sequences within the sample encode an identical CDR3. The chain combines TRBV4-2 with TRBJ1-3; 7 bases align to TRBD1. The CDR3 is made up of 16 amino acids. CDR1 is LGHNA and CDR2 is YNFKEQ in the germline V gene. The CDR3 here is CASSQDRTGSGNTIYF. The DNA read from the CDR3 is TGCGCCAGCAGCCAAGATCGGACAGGCTCTGGAAACACA.

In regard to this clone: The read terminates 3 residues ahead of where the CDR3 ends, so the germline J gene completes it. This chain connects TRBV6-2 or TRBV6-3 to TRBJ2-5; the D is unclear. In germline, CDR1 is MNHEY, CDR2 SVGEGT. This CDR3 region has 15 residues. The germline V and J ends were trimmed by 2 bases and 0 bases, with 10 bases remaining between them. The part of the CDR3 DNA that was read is TGTGCCAGCAGTTACGCTAAACCGGACCAAGAGACC. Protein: CASSYAKPDQET. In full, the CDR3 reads CASSYAKPDQETQYF.

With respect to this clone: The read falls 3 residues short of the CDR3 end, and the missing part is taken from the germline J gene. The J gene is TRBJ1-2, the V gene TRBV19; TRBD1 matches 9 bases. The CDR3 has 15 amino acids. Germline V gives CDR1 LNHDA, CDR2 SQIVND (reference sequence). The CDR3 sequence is CASSIGTGSSYDYTF. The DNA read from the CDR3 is TGTGCCAGTAGTATTGGGACAGGGAGCTCCTACGAC. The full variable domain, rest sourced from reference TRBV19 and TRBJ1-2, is DGGITQSPKYLFRKEGQNVTLSCEQNLNHDAMYWYRQDPGQGLRLIYYSQIVNDFQKGDIAEGYSVSREKKESFPLTVTSAQKNPTAFYLCASSIGTGSSYDYTFGSGTRLTVV.

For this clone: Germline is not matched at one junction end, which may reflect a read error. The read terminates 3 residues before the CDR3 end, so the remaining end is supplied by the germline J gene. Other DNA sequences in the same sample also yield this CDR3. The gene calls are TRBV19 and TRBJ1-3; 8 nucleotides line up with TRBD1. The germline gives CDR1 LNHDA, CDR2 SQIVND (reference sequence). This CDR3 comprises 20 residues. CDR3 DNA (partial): TGTGCCAGTAGTCCCCGGCCGCGGACAGGGCGAGGCCCCCCTGGAAACACA. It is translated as CASSPRPRTGRGPPGNT. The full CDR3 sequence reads CASSPRPRTGRGPPGNTIYF. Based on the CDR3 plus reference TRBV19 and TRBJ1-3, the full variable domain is DGGITQSPKYLFRKEGQNVTLSCEQNLNHDAMYWYRQDPGQGLRLIYYSQIVNDFQKGDIAEGYSVSREKKESFPLTVTSAQKNPTAFYLCASSPRPRTGRGPPGNTIYFGEGSWLTVV.

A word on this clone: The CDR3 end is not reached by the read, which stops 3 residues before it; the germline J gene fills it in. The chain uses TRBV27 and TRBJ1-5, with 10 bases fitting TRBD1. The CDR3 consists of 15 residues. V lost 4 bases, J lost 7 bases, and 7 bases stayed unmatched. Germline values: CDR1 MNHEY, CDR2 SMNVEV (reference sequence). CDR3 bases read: TGTGCCAGCAGTTCCCAGACAGGGGGCGGGCAGCCC. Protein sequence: CASSSQTGGGQP. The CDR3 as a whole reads CASSSQTGGGQPQHF.

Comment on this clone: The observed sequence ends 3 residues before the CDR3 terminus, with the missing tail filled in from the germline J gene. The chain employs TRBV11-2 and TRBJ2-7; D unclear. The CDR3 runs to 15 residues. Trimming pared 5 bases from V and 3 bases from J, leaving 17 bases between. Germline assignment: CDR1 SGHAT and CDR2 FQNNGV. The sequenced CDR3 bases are TGTGCCAGCAGCCCCCGATATTCGCCTAACTACGAG. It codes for CASSPRYSPNYE. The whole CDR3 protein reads CASSPRYSPNYEQYF.

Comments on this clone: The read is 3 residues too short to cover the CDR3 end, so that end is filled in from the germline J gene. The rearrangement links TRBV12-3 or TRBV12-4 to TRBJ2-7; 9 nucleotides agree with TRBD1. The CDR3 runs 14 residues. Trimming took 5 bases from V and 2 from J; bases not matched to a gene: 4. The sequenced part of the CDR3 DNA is TGTGCCAGCAGTAACCGGGACAGGGCCTACGAG. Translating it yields CASSNRDRAYE. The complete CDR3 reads CASSNRDRAYEQYF.

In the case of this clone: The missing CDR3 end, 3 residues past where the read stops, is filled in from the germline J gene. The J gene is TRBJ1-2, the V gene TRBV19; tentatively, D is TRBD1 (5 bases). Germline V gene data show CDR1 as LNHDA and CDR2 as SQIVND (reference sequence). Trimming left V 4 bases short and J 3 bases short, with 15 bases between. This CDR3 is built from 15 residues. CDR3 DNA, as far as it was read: TGTGCCAGTAGTAGAGATGGGGCCCCCTACTATGGC. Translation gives CASSRDGAPYYG. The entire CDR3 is CASSRDGAPYYGYTF.

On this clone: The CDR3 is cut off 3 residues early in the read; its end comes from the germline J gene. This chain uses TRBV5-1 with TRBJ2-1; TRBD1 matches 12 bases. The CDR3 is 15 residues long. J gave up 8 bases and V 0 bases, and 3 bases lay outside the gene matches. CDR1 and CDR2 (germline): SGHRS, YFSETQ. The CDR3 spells CASSLGDRGRDEQFF. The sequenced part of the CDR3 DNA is TGCGCCAGCAGCTTGGGGGACAGGGGGCGGGATGAG.

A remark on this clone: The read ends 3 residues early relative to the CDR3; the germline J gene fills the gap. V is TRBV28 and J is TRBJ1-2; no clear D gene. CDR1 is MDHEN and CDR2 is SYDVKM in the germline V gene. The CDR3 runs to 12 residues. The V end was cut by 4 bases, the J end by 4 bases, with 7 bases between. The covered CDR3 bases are TGTGCCAGCAGTTATGACACCTATGGC. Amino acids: CASSYDTYG. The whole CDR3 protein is CASSYDTYGYTF.

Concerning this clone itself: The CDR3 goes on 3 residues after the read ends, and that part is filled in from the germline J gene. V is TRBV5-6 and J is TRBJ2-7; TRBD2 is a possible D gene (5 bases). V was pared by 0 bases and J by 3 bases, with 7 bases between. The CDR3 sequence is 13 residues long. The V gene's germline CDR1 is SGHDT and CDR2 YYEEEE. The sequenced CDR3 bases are TGTGCCAGCAGCTTGGCACGGGGCTACGAG. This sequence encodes CASSLARGYE. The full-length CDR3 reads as CASSLARGYEQYF.

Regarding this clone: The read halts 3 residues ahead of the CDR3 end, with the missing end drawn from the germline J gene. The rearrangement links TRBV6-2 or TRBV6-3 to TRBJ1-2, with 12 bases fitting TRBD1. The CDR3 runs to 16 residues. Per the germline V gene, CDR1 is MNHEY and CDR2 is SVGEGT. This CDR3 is CASSHLGTGGHNDYTF. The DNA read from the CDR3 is TGTGCCAGCAGTCACCTCGGGACAGGGGGCCACAATGAC.

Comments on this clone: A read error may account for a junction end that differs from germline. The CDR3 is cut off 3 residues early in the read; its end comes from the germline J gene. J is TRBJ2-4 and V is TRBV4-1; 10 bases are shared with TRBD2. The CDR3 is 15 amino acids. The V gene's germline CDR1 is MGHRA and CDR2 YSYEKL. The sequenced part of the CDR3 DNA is TGCACCAGCAGCCAACGGAGCGGGGGGGAAAACATT. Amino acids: CTSSQRSGGENI. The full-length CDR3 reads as CTSSQRSGGENIQYF.

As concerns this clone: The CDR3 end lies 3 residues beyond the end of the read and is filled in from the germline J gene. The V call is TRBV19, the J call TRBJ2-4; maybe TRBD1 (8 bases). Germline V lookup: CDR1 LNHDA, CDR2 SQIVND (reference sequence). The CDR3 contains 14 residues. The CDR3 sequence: CASNAGGWDYGQYF. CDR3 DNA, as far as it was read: TGTGCCAGTAACGCAGGGGGCTGGGACTATGGT.

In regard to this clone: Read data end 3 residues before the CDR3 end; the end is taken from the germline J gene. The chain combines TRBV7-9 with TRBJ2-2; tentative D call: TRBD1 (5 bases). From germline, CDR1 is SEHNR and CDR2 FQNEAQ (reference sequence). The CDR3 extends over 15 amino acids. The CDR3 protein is CASSLQGPYNSPLFF. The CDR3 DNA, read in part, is TGTGCCAGCAGCTTACAGGGCCCCTATAATTCACCG.

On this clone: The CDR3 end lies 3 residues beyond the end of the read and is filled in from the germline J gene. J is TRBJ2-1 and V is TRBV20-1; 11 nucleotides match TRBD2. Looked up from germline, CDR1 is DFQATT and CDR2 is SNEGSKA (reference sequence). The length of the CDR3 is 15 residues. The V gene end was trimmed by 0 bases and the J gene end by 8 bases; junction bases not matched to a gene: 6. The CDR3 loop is CSARDSTSGSDEQFF. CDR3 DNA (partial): TGCAGTGCTAGAGATTCTACTAGCGGGAGCGATGAG.

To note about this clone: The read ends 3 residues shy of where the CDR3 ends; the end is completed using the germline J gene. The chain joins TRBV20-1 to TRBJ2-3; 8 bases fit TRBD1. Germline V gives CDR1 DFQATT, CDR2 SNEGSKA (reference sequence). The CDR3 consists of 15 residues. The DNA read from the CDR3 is TGCAGTGCTGCCGACAGGGGAGATGGCAATCAGCCG. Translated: CSAADRGDGNQP. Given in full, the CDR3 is CSAADRGDGNQPQYF.

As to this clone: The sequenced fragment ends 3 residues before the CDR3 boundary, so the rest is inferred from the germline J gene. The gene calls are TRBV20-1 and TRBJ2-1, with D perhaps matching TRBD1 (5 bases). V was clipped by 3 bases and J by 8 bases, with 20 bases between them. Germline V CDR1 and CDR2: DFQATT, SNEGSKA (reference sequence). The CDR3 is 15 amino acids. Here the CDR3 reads CSASRSGQPSDEQFF. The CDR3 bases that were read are TGCAGTGCTAGTCGGTCAGGGCAGCCATCCGATGAG.

CDR3 loop: CAISEREGASIRNAEAFF. CDR3 DNA, as far as it was read: TGTGCCATCAGTGAACGGGAGGGGGCGTCGATCCGAAACGCTGAA. The chain uses TRBV10-3 and TRBJ1-1, with 7 bases aligning to TRBD1. The missing CDR3 end, 3 residues past where the read stops, is filled in from the germline J gene. Trimming cost V 3 bases and J 6 bases; bases outside gene matches: 19. Germline V gene sequence: CDR1 ENHRY, CDR2 SYGVKD. CDR3 length: 18 amino acids.

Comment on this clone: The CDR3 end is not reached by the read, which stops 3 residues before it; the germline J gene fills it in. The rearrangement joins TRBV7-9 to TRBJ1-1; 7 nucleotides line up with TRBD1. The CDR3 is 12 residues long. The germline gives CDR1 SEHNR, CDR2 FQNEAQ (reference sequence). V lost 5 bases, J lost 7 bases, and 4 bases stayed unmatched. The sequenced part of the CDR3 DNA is TGTGCCAGCAGCCCCGACAGGGATGAA. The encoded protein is CASSPDRDE. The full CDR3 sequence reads CASSPDRDEAFF.

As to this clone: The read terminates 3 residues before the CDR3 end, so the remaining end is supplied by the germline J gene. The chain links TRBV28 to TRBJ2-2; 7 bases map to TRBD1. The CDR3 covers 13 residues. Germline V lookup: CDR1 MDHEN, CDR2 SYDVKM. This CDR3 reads CASSLGGLGKLFF. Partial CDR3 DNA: TGTGCCAGCAGCTTAGGGGGCTTGGGAAAG.

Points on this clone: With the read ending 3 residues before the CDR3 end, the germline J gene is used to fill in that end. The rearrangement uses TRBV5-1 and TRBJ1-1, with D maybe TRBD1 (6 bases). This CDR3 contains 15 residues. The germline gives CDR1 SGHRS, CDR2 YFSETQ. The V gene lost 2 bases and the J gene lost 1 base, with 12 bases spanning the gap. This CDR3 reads CASSLGTLTNTEAFF. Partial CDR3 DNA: TGCGCCAGCAGCTTAGGGACATTAACGAACACTGAA.

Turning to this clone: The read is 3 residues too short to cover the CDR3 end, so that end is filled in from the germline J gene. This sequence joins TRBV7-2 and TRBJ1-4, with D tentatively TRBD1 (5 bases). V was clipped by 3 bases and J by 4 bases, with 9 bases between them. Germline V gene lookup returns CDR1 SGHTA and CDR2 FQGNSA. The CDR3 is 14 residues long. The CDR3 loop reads CASSFATDNEKLFF. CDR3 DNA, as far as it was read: TGTGCCAGCAGCTTCGCGACAGATAATGAAAAA.

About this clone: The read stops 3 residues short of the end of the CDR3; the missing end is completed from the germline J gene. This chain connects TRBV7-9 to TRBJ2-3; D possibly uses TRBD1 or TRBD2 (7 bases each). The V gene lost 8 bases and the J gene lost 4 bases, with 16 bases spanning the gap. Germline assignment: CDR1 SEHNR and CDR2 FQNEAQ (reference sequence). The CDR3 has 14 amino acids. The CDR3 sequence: CASGNRGGSDTQYF. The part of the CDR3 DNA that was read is TGTGCCAGCGGAAACAGGGGAGGGTCAGATACG.